The entry below gives a single TCR beta chain sequence along with its context. Its antigen remains unknown. Replicate PCRs from sorted subsets contained approximately 220 ng DNA, which is tens of thousands of T cell genomes. Libraries were prepared by immunoSEQ multiplex PCR; TCRdb keeps only in-frame clonotypes and omits some of them. This sample has around 2.1 million clones; around 93% occur once, and the top ten carry under 2%. Germline CDR1 and CDR2: MDHEN and SYDVKM. V lost 1 base and J lost 5, with 11 bases in between. The CDR3 extends over 14 amino acids. Naive CD8 cells, CD45RO-negative and positively selected for CCR7, excluded terminally differentiated effector memory CD45RA+ cells. This sample is part of a study of shared clonotypes between healthy human individuals. General study findings and limits: The small donor group covered limited genetic and exposure diversity.

Sequenced sample: naive CD8+ T cells from PBMCs. The chain couples TRBV28 to TRBJ2-5; the D is unclear. The origin of this receptor is a man aged 18 to 30 in good health. Some clones in this sample may be carry-over from other donors' samples. DNA for the CDR3: TGTGCCAGCAGTTTATTGGCTTCGGTCGAGACCCAGTACTTC. Its protein product is CASSLLASVETQYF.